In this sample, the clone carrying this TCR beta chain turned up many times. Its target is unknown. The sample is drawn from a study of spatial heterogeneity in lung cancer. Whole-study context: A consistent excess of beta-chain over alpha-chain sequences was detected.

Unique molecular identifiers, one per molecule, were present on every TCR cDNA molecule. Each CDR3 protein gets one entry after TCRdb re-called the 5' RACE reads with MiXCR. Among approximately 11,000 distinct CDR3 sequences, about 8.6% were seen once, and the ten largest hold roughly a quarter. The CDR3 runs 15 residues. The germline V gene has CDR1 MNHEY and CDR2 SMNVEV (reference sequence). V trimming: 5 bases; J trimming: 7 bases; junction bases outside the gene matches: 13. Regarding time point: sample taken at primary tumor resection. The study sequenced unsorted whole RNA from tumor, nontumor lung or frozen PBMC. Samples were obtained from roughly 65 donors, all untreated early-stage non-small cell lung cancer patients. Study results and limitations: Ubiquitous expanded tumor TCRs were seen in blood more at resection than at follow-up.

This material consisted of PBMCs, taken at surgery. The V gene is TRBV27, the J gene TRBJ2-7; 8 bases match TRBD2. The receptor was derived from a male donor with early-stage non-small cell lung cancer. In DNA form, the CDR3 reads TGTGCCAGCAGTCCTCGGGGGGGGCCTTTTTGGGAGCAGTACTTC. Residues: CASSPRGGPFWEQYF.